These 24 T cell receptor beta chains were all obtained from the same sample, sequenced in a study of blood T cell repertoires in COVID-19. The protocol was immunoSEQ multiplex PCR, while the TCRdb copy is restricted to in-frame clones and leaves out a portion. The sample shows some 55,000 clones, roughly nine tenths of them seen only once. The sample comprised peripheral blood. These receptors all come from a middle-aged woman with active COVID-19.

This clone has only a few counts. J is TRBJ1-2 and V is TRBV5-6, with TRBD1 matching 7 bases. With V trimmed by 2 bases and J by 3 bases, 10 bases remained unmatched. Germline V gives CDR1 SGHDT, CDR2 YYEEEE. This CDR3 region has 16 residues. CDR3 sequence (DNA): TGTGCCAGCAGCTTAAAGAGACAGGGTAGTCACTATGGCTACACCTTC. Amino acid sequence: CASSLKRQGSHYGYTF.

The rearrangement joins TRBV5-1 to TRBJ2-1; D is possibly TRBD1 (5 bases). CDR3 length equals 15 residues. Germline loops: CDR1 SGHRS, CDR2 YFSETQ. V was clipped by 0 bases and J by 3 bases, with 10 bases between them. The CDR3 nucleotides are TGCGCCAGCAGCTTGGCTAGGGGAAACTACAATGAGCAGTTCTTC. It yields the protein CASSLARGNYNEQFF.

DNA for the CDR3: TGTGCCAGCAGCCCACAGGGGAACACTGAAGCTTTCTTT. Protein sequence: CASSPQGNTEAFF. The genes are TRBV5-5 and TRBJ1-1, with D perhaps matching TRBD1 (6 bases). V was shortened by 4 bases and J by 1 base, with 8 bases between the two germline ends. The CDR3 loop spans 13 amino acids. Germline CDR1 and CDR2: SGHKS and YYEKEE (reference sequence).

The chain uses TRBV12-3 or TRBV12-4 and TRBJ2-1; a possible D gene is TRBD2 (6 bases). The CDR3 runs 13 residues. Trimming shortened V by 9 bases and J by 4 bases, and 13 bases separated the two germline ends. The CDR3 is CASGGLKYNEQFF. Written as DNA, the CDR3 is TGTGCCAGTGGGGGACTGAAATACAATGAGCAGTTCTTC.

The chain links TRBV3-1 (or the pseudogene TRBV3-2) to TRBJ2-3; D perhaps matches TRBD2 (5 bases). The V gene lost 4 bases and the J gene lost 5 bases, with 10 bases spanning the gap. Germline values: CDR1 LGHDT, CDR2 YNNKEL (reference sequence). CDR3 length equals 13 residues. In DNA, the CDR3 is TGTGCCAGCAGCCTTCGACGGGGAGATACGCAGTATTTT. Amino acid sequence: CASSLRRGDTQYF.

V and J are TRBV11-2 and TRBJ1-1, with 8 bases fitting TRBD1. In germline, CDR1 is SGHAT, CDR2 FQNNGV. V shed 4 bases, J shed 4 bases, and the junction held 11 bases outside the gene matches. CDR3 length equals 16 residues. CDR3 loop: CASSSLRTGRSTEAFF. In DNA, the CDR3 is TGTGCCAGCAGCTCGCTGAGGACAGGGCGGAGCACTGAAGCTTTCTTT.

This sequence joins TRBV28 and TRBJ1-6; D is perhaps TRBD1 (5 bases). This CDR3 has 16 amino acids. V shed 6 bases and J shed 7 bases, with 19 bases lying between them. The germline V gene encodes CDR1 MDHEN and CDR2 SYDVKM. For the CDR3, the DNA is TGTGCCAGCAGACCAGCAGGGTATACATCGAATTCACCCCTCCACTTT. Translated: CASRPAGYTSNSPLHF.

The V and J genes are TRBV29-1 and TRBJ2-7; 8 bases are a match to TRBD1. CDR1 is SQVTM and CDR2 is ANQGSEA in the germline V gene. The CDR3 spans 14 residues. Trimming removed 4 bases from V and 2 bases from J; junction bases left unmatched: 7. CDR3 nucleotides: TGCAGCGTTGCTTTAGGGACAGGTCCCTACGAGCAGTACTTC. Its translation: CSVALGTGPYEQYF.

The V gene is TRBV5-4, the J gene TRBJ1-5; 7 bases are a match to TRBD1. The CDR3 loop spans 12 amino acids. The V and J ends lost 2 bases and 9 bases, in that order; junction bases with no gene match: 2. Per germline, CDR1 SGHNT and CDR2 YYREEE (reference sequence). Here the CDR3 DNA reads TGTGCCAGCAGCTTACAGGGGCGGCCCCAGCATTTT. Translating gives CASSLQGRPQHF. Full variable domain (rest looked up from reference TRBV5-4 and TRBJ1-5): ETGVTQSPTHLIKTRGQQVTLRCSSQSGHNTVSWYQQALGQGPQFIFQYYREEENGRGNFPPRFSGLQFPNYSSELNVNALELDDSALYLCASSLQGRPQHFGDGTRLSIL.

The chain recombines TRBV6-5 with TRBJ1-2, with 11 nucleotides matching TRBD1. Germline V gene sequence: CDR1 MNHEY, CDR2 SVGAGI. The CDR3 loop spans 14 amino acids. The V segment lost 7 bases and the J segment 4 bases; nucleotides outside the gene matches: 5. CDR3 in amino acids: CASKRDRGVYGYTF. For the CDR3, the DNA is TGTGCCAGCAAAAGGGACAGGGGGGTCTATGGCTACACCTTC.

The chain combines TRBV19 with TRBJ1-3; D is unclear. V lost 3 bases to trimming and J lost 3 bases, with 3 bases between them. This CDR3 contains 12 residues. Germline lookup yields CDR1 LNHDA and CDR2 SQIVND (reference sequence). The CDR3 sequence is CASSINGNTIYF. The CDR3 nucleotides read TGTGCCAGTAGTATTAATGGAAACACCATATATTTT.

The rearrangement links TRBV30 to TRBJ1-1; TRBD1 aligns across 7 bases. With V trimmed by 8 bases and J by 11 bases, 11 bases remained unmatched. This CDR3 comprises 11 residues. Per germline, CDR1 GTSNPN and CDR2 SVGIG (reference sequence). The CDR3 is CAGASRGKAFF. The CDR3 DNA sequence: TGTGCCGGGGCCTCCAGGGGGAAGGCTTTCTTT.

J is TRBJ1-2 and V is TRBV23-1; 10 bases fit TRBD1. TRBV23-1 is flagged as an ORF with uncertain function. CDR3 length equals 16 residues. The V segment lost 4 bases and the J segment 4 bases; nucleotides outside the gene matches: 9. For the CDR3, the DNA is TGCGCCAGCAGTCCTAGGGACAGGGGCAGTGCCTATGGCTACACCTTC. Protein: CASSPRDRGSAYGYTF.

This clone has only a few counts. The V and J genes are TRBV7-9 and TRBJ2-1, with D perhaps TRBD1 (6 bases). The V end lost 5 bases, the J end lost 4 bases, and 18 bases lay between the germline ends. The CDR3 runs to 16 residues. Germline CDR1 is SEHNR and CDR2 is FQNEAQ (reference sequence). Written as DNA, the CDR3 is TGTGCCAGCAGCCCTGGGAGCGGACAGAGGTACAATGAGCAGTTCTTC. Residues: CASSPGSGQRYNEQFF.

This sequence joins TRBV6-2 or TRBV6-3 and TRBJ2-7; D call uncertain. The V end was cut by 2 bases, the J end by 3 bases, with 14 bases between. CDR1 and CDR2 from the germline V gene are MNHEY and SVGEGT. The CDR3 extends over 15 amino acids. Here the CDR3 DNA reads TGTGCCAGCAGTTACCTGCCGGAGATGAGCTACGAGCAGTACTTC. Translating gives CASSYLPEMSYEQYF.

CDR3 in amino acids: CASSQMTGYEQYF. The CDR3 DNA reads TGCGCCAGCAGCCAGATGACAGGCTACGAGCAGTACTTC. The chain employs TRBV4-3 and TRBJ2-7; D possibly corresponds to TRBD1 (6 bases). V shed 3 bases and J shed 3 bases, with 9 bases lying between them. Germline CDR1 reads LGHNA; CDR2 reads YSLEER. This CDR3 comprises 13 residues.

The V call is TRBV5-1, the J call TRBJ1-4; D remains unclear. The germline gives CDR1 SGHRS, CDR2 YFSETQ. V lost 0 bases to trimming and J lost 0 bases, with 9 bases between them. CDR3 length: 16 amino acids. The CDR3 nucleotides are TGCGCCAGCAGCTTGGGACACGGCGCAACTAATGAAAAACTGTTTTTT. Its translation is CASSLGHGATNEKLFF.

The CDR3 coding sequence is TGTGCCAGCTCACCAGGGACAGGGGTTCAGTACTTC. Protein: CASSPGTGVQYF. V and J are TRBV18 and TRBJ2-4; 10 bases agree with TRBD1. CDR1 and CDR2 from the germline V gene are KGHSH and LQKENI. V trimming: 2 bases; J trimming: 11 bases; junction bases outside the gene matches: 0. CDR3 length: 12 amino acids.

CDR3 in DNA: TGCAGCGTCCTCGGGGGTAGGGGTTACAATGAGCAGTTCTTC. This gives the protein CSVLGGRGYNEQFF. The V call is TRBV29-1, the J call TRBJ2-1, with a weak D call TRBD2 (6 bases). The CDR3 is 14 residues long. The ends were cut back, 6 bases at V and 4 bases at J, with 16 bases in the middle. Germline V lookup: CDR1 SQVTM, CDR2 ANQGSEA.

V usage is TRBV6-2 or TRBV6-3 and J usage is TRBJ2-7; D gene unclear. The germline CDR1 and CDR2 sequences are MNHEY and SVGEGT. The length of the CDR3 is 16 residues. Trimming left V 6 bases short and J 1 base short, with 19 bases between. The chain's CDR3 is CASSLPLQTTSYEQYF. The CDR3 DNA sequence: TGTGCCAGCAGCCTACCTCTCCAGACAACTTCCTACGAGCAGTACTTC.

This chain links TRBV2 with TRBJ2-2, with D perhaps TRBD2 (6 bases). Germline assignment: CDR1 SNHLY and CDR2 FYNNEI. V was pared by 4 bases and J by 5 bases, with 11 bases between. This CDR3 has 14 amino acids. The CDR3 DNA reads as TGTGCCAGCAGTGGGAGGGGAAGGACCGGGGAGCTGTTTTTT. Its translation is CASSGRGRTGELFF.

The chain has TRBV5-1 and TRBJ2-2, with D tentatively TRBD2 (6 bases). CDR1 and CDR2 (germline): SGHRS, YFSETQ. The CDR3 has 14 amino acids. V was shortened by 5 bases and J by 4 bases, with 12 bases between the two germline ends. In DNA, the CDR3 is TGCGCCAGCAGGGCGGGACGAACCACCGGGGAGCTGTTTTTT. Protein sequence: CASRAGRTTGELFF.

This chain uses TRBV6-5 with TRBJ2-1; D may be TRBD2 (6 bases). Germline V gene lookup returns CDR1 MNHEY and CDR2 SVGAGI. V gave up 7 bases and J gave up 2 bases, with 12 bases separating them. The CDR3 runs to 14 residues. This CDR3 reads CASTAGSPYNEQFF. CDR3 nucleotides: TGTGCCAGCACCGCCGGGAGCCCCTACAATGAGCAGTTCTTC.

This clone was counted only a few times. The rearrangement joins TRBV11-2 to TRBJ1-2; 7 nucleotides line up with TRBD1. This CDR3 has 16 residues. CDR1 and CDR2 (germline): SGHAT, FQNNGV. The V gene end was trimmed by 6 bases and the J gene end by 0 bases; junction bases not matched to a gene: 10. The CDR3, as DNA: TGTGCCAGCAGGTCCATGACAGGGAAGTCTAACTATGGCTACACCTTC. This encodes CASRSMTGKSNYGYTF. The variable domain in full, with the rest retrieved from reference TRBV11-2 and TRBJ1-2, is EAGVAQSPRYKIIEKRQSVAFWCNPISGHATLYWYQQILGQGPKLLIQFQNNGVVDDSQLPKDRFSAERLKGVDSTLKIQPAKLEDSAVYLCASRSMTGKSNYGYTFGSGTRLTVV.